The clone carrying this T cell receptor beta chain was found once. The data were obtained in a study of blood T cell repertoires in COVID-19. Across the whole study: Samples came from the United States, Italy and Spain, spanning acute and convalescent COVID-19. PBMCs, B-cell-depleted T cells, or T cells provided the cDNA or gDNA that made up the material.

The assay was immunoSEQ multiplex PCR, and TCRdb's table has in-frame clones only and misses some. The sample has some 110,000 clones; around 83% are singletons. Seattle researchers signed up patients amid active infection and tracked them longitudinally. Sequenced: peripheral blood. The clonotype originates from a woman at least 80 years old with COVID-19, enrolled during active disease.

CDR3 loop: CASSLGFWAGRSEQFF. In DNA form, the CDR3 reads TGTGCCAGCAGCTTAGGATTCTGGGCGGGTAGGAGTGAGCAGTTCTTC. The chain carries TRBV7-9 and TRBJ2-1, with D maybe TRBD2 (5 bases). The germline CDR1 and CDR2 sequences are SEHNR and FQNEAQ (reference sequence). The length of the CDR3 is 16 residues. V gave up 1 base and J gave up 9 bases, with 19 bases separating them. Full variable domain (rest looked up from reference TRBV7-9 and TRBJ2-1): DTGVSQNPRHKITKRGQNVTFRCDPISEHNRLYWYRQTLGQGPEFLTYFQNEAQLEKSRLLSDRFSAERPKGSFSTLEIQRTEQGDSAMYLCASSLGFWAGRSEQFFGPGTRLTVL.